The 28 T cell receptor beta chains below come from one sample, sequenced in a study of CD8 T cells in ankylosing spondylitis. MiXCR, run by TCRdb on the 5' RACE reads, gives a single entry per CDR3 protein. The sample lists 290,000 or so distinct CDR3 sequences, roughly 20% occurring once. Sequencing input: blood, either unsorted or a sorted T cell fraction (not recorded which). Receptors were obtained from a female donor with ankylosing spondylitis or in good health (not recorded which).

Ten or more counts support this clonotype. The rearrangement joins TRBV20-1 to TRBJ2-1; 9 nucleotides match TRBD2. The junction had 7 bases not matched to a gene; V was cut back by 1 base and J by 3 bases. Germline CDR1 and CDR2: DFQATT and SNEGSKA (reference sequence). The CDR3 spans 16 residues. The CDR3 DNA sequence: TGCAGTGCTAGAGGCCCTGGTAGCGGGAGCTACAATGAGCAGTTCTTC. Encoded protein: CSARGPGSGSYNEQFF.

This clonotype was seen only a few times. The chain is built from TRBV6-5 and TRBJ2-5, with D maybe TRBD1 (6 bases). Germline CDR1 MNHEY, CDR2 SVGAGI. V dropped 0 bases and J dropped 5 bases, with 10 bases sitting between them. CDR3 length equals 14 residues. CDR3 region: CASSYSFQGETQYF. CDR3 sequence (DNA): TGTGCCAGCAGTTACTCCTTCCAGGGGGAGACCCAGTACTTC.

The CDR3: CATSDPGLAGSRSSTDTQYF. Written as DNA, the CDR3 is TGTGCCACCAGTGATCCGGGACTAGCGGGTTCCCGTTCTAGCACAGATACGCAGTATTTT. J is TRBJ2-3 and V is TRBV24-1, with 12 bases aligning to TRBD2. The CDR3 consists of 20 residues. With V trimmed by 3 bases and J by 0 bases, 12 bases remained unmatched. The germline V gene encodes CDR1 KGHDR and CDR2 SFDVKD.

The rearrangement joins TRBV6-2 or TRBV6-3 to TRBJ2-2; D gene unclear. The V gene lost 0 bases and the J gene lost 5 bases, with 13 bases spanning the gap. In germline, CDR1 is MNHEY, CDR2 SVGEGT. The CDR3 runs to 16 residues. CDR3 bases: TGTGCCAGCAGTTACTCGGAACTACTACTAACCGGGGAGCTGTTTTTT. Translating it yields CASSYSELLLTGELFF.

There are a few counts of this clonotype. This chain uses TRBV12-3 or TRBV12-4 with TRBJ1-1, with D tentatively TRBD1 (5 bases). V lost 2 bases, J lost 3 bases, and 13 bases lay in between. This CDR3 has 15 amino acids. CDR3 sequence (DNA): TGTGCCAGCAGTTTATTGCAGGGACCGGACACTGAAGCTTTCTTT. It codes for CASSLLQGPDTEAFF.

The chain is built from TRBV20-1 and TRBJ1-6; D is unclear. CDR3 length: 16 residues. CDR1 DFQATT and CDR2 SNEGSKA come from the germline V gene (reference sequence). The V end was cut by 6 bases, the J end by 1 base, with 16 bases between. The CDR3 region has the DNA TGCAGTGCCCCGGACCGCCGTGGGTCCTATAATTCACCCCTCCACTTT. Residues: CSAPDRRGSYNSPLHF.

The chain couples TRBV2 to TRBJ2-5; either TRBD1 or TRBD2 may fit D (5 bases each). This CDR3 spans 14 amino acids. The germline V gene encodes CDR1 SNHLY and CDR2 FYNNEI. Trimming cost V 8 bases and J 5 bases, with 18 bases left between them. The CDR3 protein is CASGIWGSLETQYF. The CDR3 DNA reads as TGTGCCAGCGGAATATGGGGGAGTCTTGAGACCCAGTACTTC. The entire variable domain, with the rest obtained from reference TRBV2 and TRBJ2-5, is as follows: EPEVTQTPSHQVTQMGQEVILRCVPISNHLYFYWYRQILGQKVEFLVSFYNNEISEKSEIFDDQFSVERPDGSNFTLKIRSTKLEDSAMYFCASGIWGSLETQYFGPGTRLLVL.

This clonotype was detected ten times or more. The chain has TRBV12-3 or TRBV12-4 and TRBJ2-1; D is undetermined. V dropped 7 bases and J dropped 9 bases, with 10 bases sitting between them. The CDR3 runs 11 residues. CDR3 amino acids: CASTRAGEQFF. CDR3 DNA sequence: TGTGCCAGCACCAGAGCCGGTGAGCAGTTCTTC.

The CDR3 loop reads CASGRPGGGNEQFF. The CDR3 DNA sequence: TGTGCCAGCGGCCGGCCGGGGGGAGGCAATGAGCAGTTCTTC. The chain joins TRBV25-1 to TRBJ2-1; 7 nucleotides line up with TRBD2. The CDR3 length is 14 residues. The junction had 10 bases not matched to a gene; V was cut back by 8 bases and J by 6 bases. Germline-derived CDR1 and CDR2 are MGHDK and SYGVNS. Supplemented by reference TRBV25-1 and TRBJ2-1, the full variable domain reads EADIYQTPRYLVIGTGKKITLECSQTMGHDKMYWYQQDPGMELHLIHYSYGVNSTEKGDLSSESTVSRIRTEHFPLTLESARPSHTSQYLCASGRPGGGNEQFFGPGTRLTVL.

The chain employs TRBV12-3 or TRBV12-4 and TRBJ2-5; 10 positions match TRBD2. Trimming at V came to 2 bases and at J to 5 bases, leaving 11 bases not matched to a gene. The CDR3 has 17 amino acids. The CDR3 protein is CASSLRASGRGVETQYF. CDR3 coding DNA: TGTGCCAGCAGTTTACGGGCTAGCGGGAGAGGGGTCGAGACCCAGTACTTC.

This chain links TRBV6-2 or TRBV6-3 with TRBJ2-1; 7 bases fit TRBD1. The germline V gene encodes CDR1 MNHEY and CDR2 SVGEGT. Trimming cost V 6 bases and J 6 bases; bases outside gene matches: 11. The CDR3 spans 15 residues. CDR3 in DNA: TGTGCCAGCAGCACAGGACAGGTTCTTTCCAATGAGCAGTTCTTC. Encoded protein: CASSTGQVLSNEQFF.

The rearrangement links TRBV10-3 to TRBJ2-7; 7 positions agree with TRBD1. The germline CDR1 and CDR2 sequences are ENHRY and SYGVKD. There are 12 residues in the CDR3. V lost 6 bases to trimming and J lost 4 bases; unmatched junction nucleotides: 3. DNA of the CDR3: TGTGCCATCAGACGACAGGGTTACGAGCAGTACTTC. Protein: CAIRRQGYEQYF.

This chain connects TRBV12-3 or TRBV12-4 to TRBJ1-1; D is perhaps TRBD1 (6 bases). The CDR3 is 16 amino acids. V lost 3 bases, J lost 1 base, and 15 bases lay in between. The chain's CDR3 is CASSFYPGRGNTEAFF. In DNA, the CDR3 is TGTGCCAGCAGTTTCTACCCCGGCAGGGGGAACACTGAAGCTTTCTTT.

Only one count was recorded for this clonotype. The chain recombines TRBV29-1 with TRBJ2-1, with a tentative D call TRBD2 (6 bases). Looked up from germline, CDR1 is SQVTM and CDR2 is ANQGSEA. V lost 6 bases and J lost 7, with 19 bases in between. This CDR3 contains 14 residues. This CDR3 reads CSVDGDSSGNEQFF. In DNA form, the CDR3 reads TGCAGCGTGGATGGGGACTCATCTGGGAATGAGCAGTTCTTC.

The chain has TRBV19 and TRBJ2-1; D is unresolved. This CDR3 contains 16 residues. V lost 1 base and J 0 bases, leaving 10 bases between the germline ends. Germline V gene sequence: CDR1 LNHDA, CDR2 SQIVND (reference sequence). The CDR3 DNA is TGTGCCAGTAGTATAGGGCGCCAGAGCTCCTACAATGAGCAGTTCTTC. Translated, it gives CASSIGRQSSYNEQFF.

This clonotype turned up a few times. The chain combines TRBV6-5 with TRBJ1-1; D not certain. The germline V gene has CDR1 MNHEY and CDR2 SVGAGI. The ends were cut back, 2 bases at V and 3 bases at J, with 19 bases in the middle. The CDR3 length is 17 residues. CDR3 nucleotides: TGTGCCAGCAGTTACCCTCCCGCCGCCACGGTGGACACTGAAGCTTTCTTT. It specifies CASSYPPAATVDTEAFF.

This clonotype was counted only a few times. The chain employs TRBV20-1 and TRBJ1-2; tentatively, D is TRBD1 (6 bases). Germline-derived CDR1 and CDR2 are DFQATT and SNEGSKA (reference sequence). The CDR3 is 12 residues long. V lost 6 bases and J lost 0, with 8 bases in between. The DNA of the CDR3 is TGCAGTGCCTACAGGGCTAACTATGGCTACACCTTC. It translates to CSAYRANYGYTF.

A few counts support this clonotype. The chain couples TRBV7-8 to TRBJ2-3; 10 bases match TRBD2. Germline-derived CDR1 and CDR2 are SGHVS and FQNEAQ. This CDR3 has 17 residues. V lost 1 base and J lost 5; bases outside the gene matches: 9. The CDR3 nucleotides are TGTGCCAGCAGCTTAGAATCTAGCGGGAGAGGCGAAGATACGCAGTATTTT. This encodes CASSLESSGRGEDTQYF. Together with reference TRBV7-8 and TRBJ2-3, the CDR3 gives the full variable domain: GAGVSQSPRYKVAKRGQDVALRCDPISGHVSLFWYQQALGQGPEFLTYFQNEAQLDKSGLPSDRFFAERPEGSVSTLKIQRTQQEDSAVYLCASSLESSGRGEDTQYFGPGTRLTVL.

Ten or more counts support this clonotype. The rearrangement links TRBV6-5 to TRBJ1-4, with D unresolved. With 2 bases removed from V and 4 bases from J, the gap between germline ends came to 8 bases. The CDR3 is 14 amino acids. Germline V gives CDR1 MNHEY, CDR2 SVGAGI. CDR3 DNA sequence: TGTGCCAGCAGTTACAACGCGGGTAATGAAAAACTGTTTTTT. As protein: CASSYNAGNEKLFF.

V is TRBV20-1 and J is TRBJ2-7; 8 nucleotides line up with TRBD2. V was clipped by 6 bases and J by 4 bases; unmatched bases: 20. From germline, CDR1 is DFQATT and CDR2 SNEGSKA (reference sequence). The length of the CDR3 is 17 residues. The CDR3 is CSALISGGPLKSYEQYF. The CDR3 DNA reads as TGCAGTGCCCTAATATCGGGAGGGCCGTTGAAGTCATACGAGCAGTACTTC.

This chain uses TRBV18 with TRBJ2-1; D is possibly TRBD2 (5 bases). The V end lost 1 base, the J end lost 0 bases, and 10 bases lay between the germline ends. CDR1 and CDR2 (germline): KGHSH, LQKENI. The CDR3 covers 16 residues. Here the CDR3 reads CASSPRSRDSYNEQFF. In nucleotides, the CDR3 is TGTGCCAGCTCACCACGATCCCGGGACTCCTACAATGAGCAGTTCTTC.

This clonotype was observed at least ten times. V usage is TRBV5-1 and J usage is TRBJ2-1; TRBD2 matches 7 bases. CDR1 is SGHRS, CDR2 YFSETQ, per germline. The CDR3 has 16 residues. The V segment lost 0 bases and the J segment 7 bases; nucleotides outside the gene matches: 10. The DNA for the CDR3 is TGCGCCAGCAGCTTGGCCCCCCGGGAGGCCTTAAATGAGCAGTTCTTC. Translating it yields CASSLAPREALNEQFF.

This sequence joins TRBV24-1 and TRBJ2-3; TRBD2 is a possible D gene (6 bases). CDR3 length equals 15 residues. The V gene's germline CDR1 is KGHDR and CDR2 SFDVKD. V was trimmed by 3 bases and J by 0 bases, leaving 9 bases between them. Here the CDR3 DNA reads TGTGCCACCAGTGATCCAGGGACTAGCACAGATACGCAGTATTTT. Translating it yields CATSDPGTSTDTQYF.

This clonotype was recorded at least ten times. This sequence joins TRBV4-3 and TRBJ1-1; no clear D gene. This CDR3 region has 15 residues. Trimming removed 1 base at V and 0 bases at J, with 9 bases between. Germline CDR1 reads LGHNA; CDR2 reads YSLEER. CDR3 loop: CASSQVAGVNTEAFF. The CDR3 bases are TGCGCCAGCAGCCAAGTTGCAGGAGTGAACACTGAAGCTTTCTTT.

The J gene is TRBJ2-6, the V gene TRBV9; D gene unclear. Germline V gives CDR1 SGDLS, CDR2 YYNGEE. V lost 4 bases, J lost 4 bases, and 9 bases lay in between. This CDR3 is built from 14 residues. The CDR3 reads CASSLPAGANVLTF. In nucleotides, the CDR3 is TGTGCCAGCAGCCTCCCGGCAGGGGCCAACGTCCTGACTTTC.

This clonotype has only a few counts. The chain has TRBV4-3 and TRBJ2-7; D ambiguous. The CDR3 contains 13 residues. V was cut by 0 bases and J by 3 bases, with 6 bases left in between. Germline CDR1 is LGHNA and CDR2 is YSLEER. The CDR3 DNA reads TGCGCCAGCAGCCAAGAATCCGGCTACGAGCAGTACTTC. This codes for CASSQESGYEQYF.

This chain joins TRBV20-1 and TRBJ2-5; perhaps TRBD2 as D (5 bases). This CDR3 contains 14 residues. Between the trimmed V and J ends, which lost 3 bases and 3 bases, there was a span of 14 bases. Germline V CDR1 and CDR2: DFQATT, SNEGSKA (reference sequence). CDR3 in amino acids: CSARSSLAEETQYF. The CDR3 DNA is TGCAGTGCTAGGTCGTCGCTAGCCGAAGAGACCCAGTACTTC.

This clonotype has a handful of counts. This chain uses TRBV2 with TRBJ2-7, with D possibly matching TRBD1 (5 bases). The V and J ends lost 7 bases and 3 bases respectively, with 16 bases between them. This CDR3 contains 14 residues. Looked up from germline, CDR1 is SNHLY and CDR2 is FYNNEI. CDR3 amino acids: CASIGRTFNYEQYF. The CDR3 region has the DNA TGTGCCAGCATCGGACGGACATTTAACTACGAGCAGTACTTC. The full variable domain, rest sourced from reference TRBV2 and TRBJ2-7, is EPEVTQTPSHQVTQMGQEVILRCVPISNHLYFYWYRQILGQKVEFLVSFYNNEISEKSEIFDDQFSVERPDGSNFTLKIRSTKLEDSAMYFCASIGRTFNYEQYFGPGTRLTVT.